This passage covers 8 T cell receptor beta chains from one sample sequenced in a study of cytomegalovirus exposure and HLA in healthy donors. Clones were sequenced by immunoSEQ multiplex PCR, and TCRdb holds only the in-frame ones, with some missing. The sample holds some 120,000 clones; about nine tenths are singletons and the top ten take roughly 1.4%. The sample consisted of PBMCs. The receptor set was obtained from a young man in good health and CMV-seronegative.

The V gene is TRBV9, the J gene TRBJ2-7; D perhaps matches TRBD1 (6 bases). V lost 4 bases to trimming and J lost 2 bases, with 16 bases between them. CDR3 length: 15 amino acids. Germline V gene lookup returns CDR1 SGDLS and CDR2 YYNGEE. CDR3: CASSPAGTSTYEQYF. CDR3 nucleotides: TGTGCCAGCAGCCCCGCCGGGACATCCACCTACGAGCAGTACTTC.

The rearrangement uses TRBV6-5 and TRBJ1-2; maybe TRBD1 (5 bases). This CDR3 region has 13 residues. V lost 2 bases, J lost 2 bases, and 6 bases lay in between. Per the germline V gene, CDR1 is MNHEY and CDR2 is SVGAGI. DNA of the CDR3: TGTGCCAGCAGTTACGACAGCAACTATGGCTACACCTTC. As protein: CASSYDSNYGYTF.

The V call is TRBV5-6, the J call TRBJ2-3; the D is unclear. This CDR3 has 15 amino acids. Germline values: CDR1 SGHDT, CDR2 YYEEEE. V lost 4 bases and J lost 2, with 14 bases in between. The CDR3: CASSPPTAVTDTQYF. The DNA of the CDR3 is TGTGCCAGCAGCCCCCCGACTGCGGTCACAGATACGCAGTATTTT.

The V gene is TRBV7-6, the J gene TRBJ2-7, with 8 positions matching TRBD1. With 4 bases clipped from V and 3 bases from J, the junction kept 8 bases outside the gene matches. CDR3 length: 15 residues. Germline V gene data show CDR1 as SGHVS and CDR2 as FNYEAQ. CDR3 DNA sequence: TGTGCCAGCAGCTCGGGACAGGCCCCCCTCTACGAGCAGTACTTC. Protein sequence: CASSSGQAPLYEQYF.

This rearrangement joins TRBV30 to TRBJ1-4; 10 nucleotides line up with TRBD1. Germline-derived CDR1 and CDR2 are GTSNPN and SVGIG (reference sequence). The V segment lost 1 base and the J segment 7 bases; nucleotides outside the gene matches: 6. The CDR3 consists of 15 residues. CDR3 DNA sequence: TGTGCCTGGAGTGGGGGGACAGGGGTTGGTGAAAAACTGTTTTTT. Protein sequence: CAWSGGTGVGEKLFF.

The gene calls are TRBV5-5 and TRBJ2-7; 7 nucleotides match TRBD1. The V and J ends lost 4 bases and 7 bases, in that order; junction bases with no gene match: 8. Germline V gene lookup returns CDR1 SGHKS and CDR2 YYEKEE (reference sequence). The CDR3 contains 13 residues. CDR3 DNA sequence: TGTGCCAGCAGCCTACAGGGGACGGGGGAGCAGTACTTC. It translates to CASSLQGTGEQYF.

J is TRBJ2-7 and V is TRBV5-1, with 8 bases identical to TRBD2. The CDR3 runs 16 residues. Germline V gene sequence: CDR1 SGHRS, CDR2 YFSETQ. V shed 4 bases and J 6 bases; nucleotides not matched to a gene: 15. The CDR3 DNA is TGCGCCAGCAGCAGGAGGCCCCAGCGGGAGACCGGCGAGCAGTACTTC. Protein sequence: CASSRRPQRETGEQYF.

The genes are TRBV11-2 and TRBJ2-5; D is perhaps TRBD1 (6 bases). The CDR3 is 13 amino acids. CDR1 and CDR2 from the germline V gene are SGHAT and FQNNGV. Trimming pared 2 bases from V and 5 bases from J, leaving 9 bases between. This CDR3 is CASSLPGDETQYF. CDR3 nucleotide sequence: TGTGCCAGCAGCTTACCAGGGGACGAGACCCAGTACTTC. The entire variable domain, with the rest obtained from reference TRBV11-2 and TRBJ2-5, is as follows: EAGVAQSPRYKIIEKRQSVAFWCNPISGHATLYWYQQILGQGPKLLIQFQNNGVVDDSQLPKDRFSAERLKGVDSTLKIQPAKLEDSAVYLCASSLPGDETQYFGPGTRLLVL.